The 30 T cell receptor beta chains presented below share a single source sample, sequenced in a study of Ad26.COV2.S vaccination and SARS-CoV-2 variants. This sample's treatment: some 19 received Ad26.COV2.S at low or high dose, single or two shots; 5 received placebo; per-sample allocation not given. The study sampled participants on day 63 after the first vaccine or placebo injection. TCRdb's copy holds only in-frame clones and misses some; the assay was immunoSEQ multiplex PCR. The data contain 350,000 to 450,000 clones, 75% to 90% of them seen just once; the ten biggest clones take up around 1.9%. This specimen consisted of peripheral blood, obtained in a trial of Ad26.COV2.S vaccine versus placebo. Receptors were obtained from a person between 18 and 60 years old who received the Ad26.COV2.S COVID-19 vaccine or a placebo.

V and J are TRBV6-5 and TRBJ2-7, with 10 bases identical to TRBD1. Losses at the gene ends were 0 bases for V and 5 bases for J; bases not matched to a gene: 4. Germline values: CDR1 MNHEY, CDR2 SVGAGI. The length of the CDR3 is 15 residues. In DNA form, the CDR3 reads TGTGCCAGCAGTTACTCGAGGGACAGGGGACACGAGCAGTACTTC. Residues: CASSYSRDRGHEQYF.

V is TRBV3-1 (or the pseudogene TRBV3-2) and J is TRBJ2-1; 7 positions match TRBD2. The CDR3 sequence is 13 residues long. Germline trimming cut 5 bases from V and 5 bases from J; bases unmatched to any gene: 3. Germline V lookup: CDR1 LGHDT, CDR2 YNNKEL (reference sequence). CDR3 nucleotides: TGTGCCAGCAGCAAGAGCGGGGACAATGAGCAGTTCTTC. Protein sequence: CASSKSGDNEQFF.

This clone turned up a few times. The V gene is TRBV5-1, the J gene TRBJ1-1; no firm D call. Germline CDR1 is SGHRS and CDR2 is YFSETQ. This CDR3 region has 16 residues. V dropped 2 bases and J dropped 0 bases, with 14 bases sitting between them. The CDR3 reads CASSFGDGSMNTEAFF. The CDR3 DNA reads TGCGCCAGCAGCTTTGGCGACGGATCTATGAACACTGAAGCTTTCTTT.

This rearrangement joins TRBV4-1 to TRBJ1-6; weak D call: TRBD1 (5 bases). Deletions cut 1 base from V and 5 bases from J, with 18 bases between. This CDR3 is 18 amino acids long. CDR1 MGHRA and CDR2 YSYEKL come from the germline V gene. The chain's CDR3 is CASSQGRDGPIHNSPLHF. CDR3 nucleotides: TGCGCCAGCAGCCAAGGCCGGGACGGCCCCATTCATAATTCACCCCTCCACTTT.

The CDR3 coding sequence is TGTGCCAGCAGCCCGTGGTTGAGTGCGGCGAACACTGAAGCTTTCTTT. Its protein product is CASSPWLSAANTEAFF. V is TRBV7-9 and J is TRBJ1-1; D not certain. V was clipped by 5 bases and J by 1 base, with 17 bases between them. CDR1 and CDR2 (germline): SEHNR, FQNEAQ (reference sequence). The CDR3 contains 16 residues.

This sequence joins TRBV6-5 and TRBJ1-3; 10 bases map to TRBD1. CDR1 and CDR2 from the germline V gene are MNHEY and SVGAGI. There are 14 residues in the CDR3. The junction had 2 bases not matched to a gene; V was cut back by 6 bases and J by 3 bases. This chain's CDR3 is CASRGQGLGNTIYF. The CDR3 DNA follows: TGTGCCAGCAGGGGACAGGGGCTTGGAAACACCATATATTTT.

CDR3: CAWGGLGSRNEQFF. CDR3 nucleotide sequence: TGTGCCTGGGGGGGGCTAGGCTCCAGGAATGAGCAGTTCTTC. The chain uses TRBV30 and TRBJ2-1; either TRBD1 or TRBD2 may fit D (6 bases each). Germline CDR1 reads GTSNPN; CDR2 reads SVGIG (reference sequence). The ends were cut back, 5 bases at V and 7 bases at J, with 18 bases in the middle. CDR3 length: 14 residues. Full variable domain (missing parts from reference TRBV30 and TRBJ2-1): SQTIHQWPATLVQPVGSPLSLECTVEGTSNPNLYWYRQAAGRGLQLLFYSVGIGQISSEVPQNLSASRPQDRQFILSSKKLLLSDSGFYLCAWGGLGSRNEQFFGPGTRLTVL.

This chain links TRBV30 with TRBJ2-5; D is perhaps TRBD1 or TRBD2 (5 bases each). CDR1 GTSNPN and CDR2 SVGIG come from the germline V gene (reference sequence). V lost 8 bases and J 2 bases, leaving 15 bases between the germline ends. The CDR3 is 13 residues long. In DNA, the CDR3 is TGTGCCCGCCGGGTTGGGGGTCAAGAGACCCAGTACTTC. Its protein product is CARRVGGQETQYF. Full variable domain (outside the CDR3, taken from reference TRBV30 and TRBJ2-5): SQTIHQWPATLVQPVGSPLSLECTVEGTSNPNLYWYRQAAGRGLQLLFYSVGIGQISSEVPQNLSASRPQDRQFILSSKKLLLSDSGFYLCARRVGGQETQYFGPGTRLLVL.

This clone appeared once. The CDR3 DNA reads TGTGCCAGCAGCCCCGGACTAGCGGGAGGAAATGAGCAGTTCTTC. It yields the protein CASSPGLAGGNEQFF. This sequence joins TRBV6-5 and TRBJ2-1; 14 nucleotides line up with TRBD2. From germline, CDR1 is MNHEY and CDR2 SVGAGI. J gave up 7 bases and V 6 bases, and 5 bases lay outside the gene matches. CDR3 size: 15 residues.

J is TRBJ2-7 and V is TRBV2; D not resolved. The CDR3 spans 11 residues. V gave up 8 bases and J gave up 2 bases, with 7 bases separating them. Germline CDR1 and CDR2: SNHLY and FYNNEI. In nucleotides, the CDR3 is TGTGCCAGCCGAGGAACCTACGAGCAGTACTTC. This sequence encodes CASRGTYEQYF.

The sample holds one count of this clone. This chain joins TRBV9 and TRBJ2-2; 8 bases are shared with TRBD2. J gave up 6 bases and V 0 bases, and 7 bases lay outside the gene matches. Per germline, CDR1 SGDLS and CDR2 YYNGEE. The CDR3 totals 16 residues. CDR3 nucleotide sequence: TGTGCCAGCAGCGTAGCAAGTAGCGGGAAATCCGGGGAGCTGTTTTTT. Encoded protein: CASSVASSGKSGELFF.

The chain has TRBV6-1 and TRBJ2-3; TRBD2 matches at 12 bases. This CDR3 is 17 amino acids long. With 4 bases clipped from V and 4 bases from J, the junction kept 9 bases outside the gene matches. Germline V gene sequence: CDR1 MNHNS, CDR2 SASEGT. The CDR3 bases are TGTGCCAGCAGTGTTAGACTAGCGGGAGTGGGGCCAGATACGCAGTATTTT. This translates into CASSVRLAGVGPDTQYF.

This sequence joins TRBV7-9 and TRBJ1-1; 7 positions agree with TRBD1. This CDR3 is built from 15 residues. Germline assignment: CDR1 SEHNR and CDR2 FQNEAQ (reference sequence). Germline trimming cut 5 bases from V and 3 bases from J; bases unmatched to any gene: 9. CDR3: CASSVFSTGDTEAFF. DNA for the CDR3: TGTGCCAGCAGCGTGTTCTCCACAGGGGACACTGAAGCTTTCTTT.

The V gene is TRBV2, the J gene TRBJ2-5, with 8 positions matching TRBD1. The CDR3 runs to 14 residues. Germline loops: CDR1 SNHLY, CDR2 FYNNEI. The ends lost 5 bases at V and 5 bases at J; junction bases unmatched: 7. The CDR3: CASSPDRGQETQYF. The CDR3 nucleotides read TGTGCCAGCAGTCCAGACAGGGGCCAGGAGACCCAGTACTTC. The full variable domain, rest sourced from reference TRBV2 and TRBJ2-5, is EPEVTQTPSHQVTQMGQEVILRCVPISNHLYFYWYRQILGQKVEFLVSFYNNEISEKSEIFDDQFSVERPDGSNFTLKIRSTKLEDSAMYFCASSPDRGQETQYFGPGTRLLVL.

This sequence joins TRBV9 and TRBJ2-2; D gene unclear. Germline loops: CDR1 SGDLS, CDR2 YYNGEE. V was shortened by 5 bases and J by 0 bases, with 11 bases between the two germline ends. This CDR3 spans 15 amino acids. Here the CDR3 DNA reads TGTGCCAGCAGTTTAGGTCTCGCGAACACCGGGGAGCTGTTTTTT. This codes for CASSLGLANTGELFF.

The V and J genes are TRBV6-1 and TRBJ2-2, with no clear D. The CDR3 loop spans 14 amino acids. Per the germline V gene, CDR1 is MNHNS and CDR2 is SASEGT. The V end was cut by 2 bases, the J end by 1 base, with 5 bases between. The CDR3 here is CASSEHLNTGELFF. CDR3 DNA sequence: TGTGCCAGCAGTGAACACCTGAACACCGGGGAGCTGTTTTTT.

The chain recombines TRBV6-4 with TRBJ2-3, with D unclear. The V gene lost 2 bases and the J gene lost 4 bases, with 4 bases spanning the gap. The CDR3 runs 12 residues. Germline CDR1 and CDR2: MRHNA and SNTAGT. The CDR3: CASSDAADTQYF. The CDR3 DNA follows: TGTGCCAGCAGTGACGCCGCAGATACGCAGTATTTT.

The rearrangement links TRBV28 to TRBJ2-5; 9 bases line up with TRBD2. The CDR3 extends over 15 amino acids. The germline CDR1 and CDR2 sequences are MDHEN and SYDVKM. The J segment lost 5 bases and the V segment lost 7 bases, leaving 11 bases of the junction unmatched. The CDR3, as DNA: TGTGCCAGCACCCCGTTAGCGGGAGAGGGGGAGACCCAGTACTTC. It yields the protein CASTPLAGEGETQYF.

This chain connects TRBV27 to TRBJ1-3; D possibly corresponds to TRBD1 (5 bases). The CDR3 length is 14 residues. V shed 6 bases and J shed 2 bases, with 11 bases lying between them. Per germline, CDR1 MNHEY and CDR2 SMNVEV (reference sequence). The CDR3 spells CASSSDRTGNTIYF. The CDR3 coding sequence is TGTGCCAGCAGCTCAGACAGAACTGGAAACACCATATATTTT.

V is TRBV3-1 (or the pseudogene TRBV3-2) and J is TRBJ1-1; a possible D gene is TRBD1 (5 bases). The CDR3 has 14 residues. The V end was cut by 2 bases, the J end by 4 bases, with 11 bases between. CDR1 is LGHDT, CDR2 YNNKEL, per germline (reference sequence). The CDR3 loop reads CASSQLQGSTEAFF. Here the CDR3 DNA reads TGTGCCAGCAGCCAACTCCAGGGTAGCACTGAAGCTTTCTTT.

V is TRBV7-9 and J is TRBJ2-6; D not certain. V was clipped by 1 base and J by 0 bases, with 7 bases between them. This CDR3 has 16 amino acids. Germline V gene lookup returns CDR1 SEHNR and CDR2 FQNEAQ (reference sequence). Here the CDR3 reads CASSLGASSGANVLTF. The CDR3 DNA sequence: TGTGCCAGCAGCTTAGGGGCCAGCTCTGGGGCCAACGTCCTGACTTTC.

The V and J genes are TRBV10-1 and TRBJ1-1, with TRBD1 identical over 7 bases. CDR3 length: 15 residues. The trim removed 2 bases at V and 2 bases at J, leaving 5 bases unmatched. CDR1 and CDR2 from the germline V gene are WNHNN and SYGVQD (reference sequence). CDR3 nucleotides: TGCGCCAGCAGTGAGGCGAGGGGGCAAAACACTGAAGCTTTCTTT. Encoded protein: CASSEARGQNTEAFF.

The CDR3 DNA follows: TGTGCCAGCAGCAGAGACAGGGCAGGAGCTCGAGAGCAGTACTTC. Protein product: CASSRDRAGAREQYF. The J gene is TRBJ2-7, the V gene TRBV6-2 or TRBV6-3; 7 bases are a match to TRBD1. Unmatched junction bases numbered 15, after V lost 6 bases and J lost 7 bases. Germline CDR1 MNHEY, CDR2 SVGEGT. This CDR3 has 15 amino acids.

J is TRBJ1-5 and V is TRBV30, with 7 bases identical to TRBD1. The CDR3 runs to 15 residues. The ends lost 5 bases at V and 5 bases at J; junction bases unmatched: 12. CDR1 and CDR2 from the germline V gene are GTSNPN and SVGIG (reference sequence). Here the CDR3 reads CAWSLRGWRDQPQHF. DNA of the CDR3: TGTGCCTGGTCACTCAGGGGGTGGAGGGATCAGCCCCAGCATTTT. Together with reference TRBV30 and TRBJ1-5, the CDR3 gives the full variable domain: SQTIHQWPATLVQPVGSPLSLECTVEGTSNPNLYWYRQAAGRGLQLLFYSVGIGQISSEVPQNLSASRPQDRQFILSSKKLLLSDSGFYLCAWSLRGWRDQPQHFGDGTRLSIL.

The chain combines TRBV19 with TRBJ1-1, with TRBD1 matching 8 bases. Trimming at V came to 3 bases and at J to 8 bases, leaving 11 bases not matched to a gene. CDR1 LNHDA and CDR2 SQIVND come from the germline V gene (reference sequence). The CDR3 contains 15 residues. The CDR3, as DNA: TGTGCCAGTAGTATCCGACCGGGACAGGCAACAGAAGCTTTCTTT. Translating it yields CASSIRPGQATEAFF. The variable domain in full, completed from reference TRBV19 and TRBJ1-1, reads DGGITQSPKYLFRKEGQNVTLSCEQNLNHDAMYWYRQDPGQGLRLIYYSQIVNDFQKGDIAEGYSVSREKKESFPLTVTSAQKNPTAFYLCASSIRPGQATEAFFGQGTRLTVV.

The chain joins TRBV5-1 to TRBJ2-2; D gene uncertain. Germline V gene sequence: CDR1 SGHRS, CDR2 YFSETQ. The CDR3 is made up of 14 amino acids. V lost 0 bases and J lost 5, with 8 bases in between. Written as DNA, the CDR3 is TGCGCCAGCAGCTTGGGACGTCTGACCGGGGAGCTGTTTTTT. This encodes CASSLGRLTGELFF.

The chain links TRBV7-9 to TRBJ1-1; perhaps TRBD1 as D (5 bases). The germline V and J ends were trimmed by 5 bases and 1 base, with 11 bases remaining between them. The CDR3 totals 14 residues. CDR1 SEHNR and CDR2 FQNEAQ come from the germline V gene (reference sequence). The CDR3 here is CASSLDGGNTEAFF. As DNA, the CDR3 is TGTGCCAGCAGCCTCGACGGGGGGAACACTGAAGCTTTCTTT.

This clone was counted a single time. J is TRBJ2-1 and V is TRBV2; D gene uncertain. V lost 2 bases, J lost 6 bases, and 8 bases lay in between. The CDR3 runs 13 residues. Per germline, CDR1 SNHLY and CDR2 FYNNEI. For the CDR3, the DNA is TGTGCCAGCAGTGAAAGGTACCGCAATGAGCAGTTCTTC. Amino acid sequence: CASSERYRNEQFF.

Only a few counts were recorded for this clone. This chain connects TRBV24-1 to TRBJ2-1; D not certain. This CDR3 region has 13 residues. CDR1 KGHDR and CDR2 SFDVKD come from the germline V gene. The V end lost 6 bases, the J end lost 4 bases, and 9 bases lay between the germline ends. The CDR3 coding sequence is TGTGCCACCAGTCCCCTCAGTTACAATGAGCAGTTCTTC. This codes for CATSPLSYNEQFF.

The rearrangement links TRBV19 to TRBJ1-5; 7 nucleotides match TRBD1. J gave up 2 bases and V 6 bases, and 13 bases lay outside the gene matches. Germline CDR1 is LNHDA and CDR2 is SQIVND (reference sequence). CDR3 length equals 17 residues. CDR3 nucleotide sequence: TGTGCCAGTAGCCAACAGGGGCCCACGTTTGGCAATCAGCCCCAGCATTTT. Translated: CASSQQGPTFGNQPQHF.